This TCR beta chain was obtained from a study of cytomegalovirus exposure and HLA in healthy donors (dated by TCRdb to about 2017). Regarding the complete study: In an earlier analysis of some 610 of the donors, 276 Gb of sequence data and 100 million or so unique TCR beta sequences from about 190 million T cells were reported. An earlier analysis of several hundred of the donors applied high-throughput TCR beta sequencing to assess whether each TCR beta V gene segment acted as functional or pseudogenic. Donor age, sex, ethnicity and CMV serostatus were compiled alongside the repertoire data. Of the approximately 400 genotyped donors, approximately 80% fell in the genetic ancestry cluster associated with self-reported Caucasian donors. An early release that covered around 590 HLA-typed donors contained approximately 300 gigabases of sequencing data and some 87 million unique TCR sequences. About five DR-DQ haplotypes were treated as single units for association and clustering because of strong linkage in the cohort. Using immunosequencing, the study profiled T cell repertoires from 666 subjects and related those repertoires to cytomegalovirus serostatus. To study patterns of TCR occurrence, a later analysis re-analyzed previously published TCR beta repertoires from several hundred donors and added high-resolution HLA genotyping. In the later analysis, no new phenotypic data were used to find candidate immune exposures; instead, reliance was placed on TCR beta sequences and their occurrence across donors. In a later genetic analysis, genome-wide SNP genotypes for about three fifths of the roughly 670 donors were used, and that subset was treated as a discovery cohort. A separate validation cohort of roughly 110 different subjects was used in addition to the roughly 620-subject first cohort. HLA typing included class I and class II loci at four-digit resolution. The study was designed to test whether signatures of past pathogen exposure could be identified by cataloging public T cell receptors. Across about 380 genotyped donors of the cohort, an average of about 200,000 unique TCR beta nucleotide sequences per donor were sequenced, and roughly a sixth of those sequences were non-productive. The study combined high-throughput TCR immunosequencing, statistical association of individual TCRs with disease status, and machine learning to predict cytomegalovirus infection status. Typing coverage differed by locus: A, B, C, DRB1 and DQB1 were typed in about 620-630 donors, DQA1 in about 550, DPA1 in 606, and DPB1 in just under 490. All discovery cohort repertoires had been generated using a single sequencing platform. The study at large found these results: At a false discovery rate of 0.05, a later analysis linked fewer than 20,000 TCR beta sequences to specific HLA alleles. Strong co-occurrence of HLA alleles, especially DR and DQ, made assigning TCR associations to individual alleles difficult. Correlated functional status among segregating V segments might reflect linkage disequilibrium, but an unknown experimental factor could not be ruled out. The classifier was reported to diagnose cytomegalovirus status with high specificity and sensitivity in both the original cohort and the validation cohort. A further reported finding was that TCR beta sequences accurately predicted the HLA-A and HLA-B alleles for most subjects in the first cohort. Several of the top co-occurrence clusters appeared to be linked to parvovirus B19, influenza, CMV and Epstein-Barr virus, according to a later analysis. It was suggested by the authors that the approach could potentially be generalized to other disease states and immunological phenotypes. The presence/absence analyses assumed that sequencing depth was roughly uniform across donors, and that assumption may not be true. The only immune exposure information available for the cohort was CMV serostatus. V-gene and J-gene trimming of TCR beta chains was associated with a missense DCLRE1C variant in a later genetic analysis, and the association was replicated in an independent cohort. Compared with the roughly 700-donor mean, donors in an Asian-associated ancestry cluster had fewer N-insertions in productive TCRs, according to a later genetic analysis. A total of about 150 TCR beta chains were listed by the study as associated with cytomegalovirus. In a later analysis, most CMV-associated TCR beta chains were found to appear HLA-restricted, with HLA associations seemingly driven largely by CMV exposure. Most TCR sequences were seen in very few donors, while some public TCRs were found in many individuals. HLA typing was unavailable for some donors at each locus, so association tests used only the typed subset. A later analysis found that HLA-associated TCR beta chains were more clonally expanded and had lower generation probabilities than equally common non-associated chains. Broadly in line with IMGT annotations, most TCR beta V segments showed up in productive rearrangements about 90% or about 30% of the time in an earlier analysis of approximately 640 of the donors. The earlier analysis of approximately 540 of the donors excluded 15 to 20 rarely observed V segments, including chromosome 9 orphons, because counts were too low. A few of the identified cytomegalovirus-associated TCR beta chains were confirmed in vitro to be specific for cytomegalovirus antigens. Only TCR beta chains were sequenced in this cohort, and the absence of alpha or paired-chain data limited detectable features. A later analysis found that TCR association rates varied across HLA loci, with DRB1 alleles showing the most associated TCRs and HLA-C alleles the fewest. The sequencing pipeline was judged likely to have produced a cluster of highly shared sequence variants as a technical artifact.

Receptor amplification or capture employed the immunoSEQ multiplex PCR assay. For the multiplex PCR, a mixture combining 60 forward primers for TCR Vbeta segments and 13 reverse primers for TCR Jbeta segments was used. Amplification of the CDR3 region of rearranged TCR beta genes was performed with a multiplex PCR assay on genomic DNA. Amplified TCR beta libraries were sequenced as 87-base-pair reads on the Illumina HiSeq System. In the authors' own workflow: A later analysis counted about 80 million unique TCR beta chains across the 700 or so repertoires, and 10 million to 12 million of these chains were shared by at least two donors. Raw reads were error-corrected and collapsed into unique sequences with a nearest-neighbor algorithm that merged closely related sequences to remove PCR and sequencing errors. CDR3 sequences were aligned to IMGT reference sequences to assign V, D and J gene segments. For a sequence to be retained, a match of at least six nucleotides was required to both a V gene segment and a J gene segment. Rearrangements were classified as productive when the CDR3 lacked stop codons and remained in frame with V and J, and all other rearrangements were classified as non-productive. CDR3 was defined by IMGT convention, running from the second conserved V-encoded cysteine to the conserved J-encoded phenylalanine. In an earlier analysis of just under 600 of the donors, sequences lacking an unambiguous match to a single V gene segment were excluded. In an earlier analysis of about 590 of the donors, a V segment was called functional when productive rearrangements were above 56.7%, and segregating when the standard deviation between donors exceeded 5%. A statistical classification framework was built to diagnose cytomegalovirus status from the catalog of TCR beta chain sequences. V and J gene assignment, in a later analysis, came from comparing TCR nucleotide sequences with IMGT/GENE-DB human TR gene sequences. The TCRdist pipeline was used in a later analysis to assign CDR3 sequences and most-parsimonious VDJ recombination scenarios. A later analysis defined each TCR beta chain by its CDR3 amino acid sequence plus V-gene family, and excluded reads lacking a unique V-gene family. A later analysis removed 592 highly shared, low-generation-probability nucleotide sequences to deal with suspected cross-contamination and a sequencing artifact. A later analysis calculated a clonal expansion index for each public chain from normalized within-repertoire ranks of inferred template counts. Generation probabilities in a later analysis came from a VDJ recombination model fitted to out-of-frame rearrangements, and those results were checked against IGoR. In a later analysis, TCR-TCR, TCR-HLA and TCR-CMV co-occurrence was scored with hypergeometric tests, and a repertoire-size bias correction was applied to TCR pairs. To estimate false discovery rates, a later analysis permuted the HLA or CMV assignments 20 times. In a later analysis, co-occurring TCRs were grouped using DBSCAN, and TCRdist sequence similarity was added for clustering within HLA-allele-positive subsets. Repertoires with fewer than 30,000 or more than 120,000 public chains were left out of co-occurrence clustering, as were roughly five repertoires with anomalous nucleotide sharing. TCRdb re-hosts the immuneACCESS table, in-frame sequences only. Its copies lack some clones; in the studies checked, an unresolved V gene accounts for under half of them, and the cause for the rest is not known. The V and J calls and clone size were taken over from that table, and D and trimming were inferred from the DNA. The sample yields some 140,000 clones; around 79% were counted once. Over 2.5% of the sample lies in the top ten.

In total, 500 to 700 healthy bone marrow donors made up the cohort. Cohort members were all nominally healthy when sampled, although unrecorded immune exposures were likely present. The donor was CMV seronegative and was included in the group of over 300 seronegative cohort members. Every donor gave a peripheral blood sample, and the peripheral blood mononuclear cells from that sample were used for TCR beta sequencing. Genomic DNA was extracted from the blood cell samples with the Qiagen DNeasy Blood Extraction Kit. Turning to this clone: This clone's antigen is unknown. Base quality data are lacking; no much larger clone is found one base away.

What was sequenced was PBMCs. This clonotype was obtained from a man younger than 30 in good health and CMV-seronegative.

The base sequence is TGCGCCAGCAGCGAAAGCGGGGCGAACACCGGGGAGCTGTTTTTT. It is translated as CASSESGANTGELFF. This chain is built from TRBV4-1 and TRBJ2-2; 7 bases in the junction line up with TRBD2. From a lookup of the germline V gene, CDR1 and CDR2 are MGHRA and YSYEKL. Unmatched junction bases come to 3, with V trimmed by 5 bases and J by 0 bases. From cysteine to phenylalanine, the CDR3 is 15 amino acids long. Of the read, only the CDR3 DNA is kept; its 45 bases are in frame from base 1.